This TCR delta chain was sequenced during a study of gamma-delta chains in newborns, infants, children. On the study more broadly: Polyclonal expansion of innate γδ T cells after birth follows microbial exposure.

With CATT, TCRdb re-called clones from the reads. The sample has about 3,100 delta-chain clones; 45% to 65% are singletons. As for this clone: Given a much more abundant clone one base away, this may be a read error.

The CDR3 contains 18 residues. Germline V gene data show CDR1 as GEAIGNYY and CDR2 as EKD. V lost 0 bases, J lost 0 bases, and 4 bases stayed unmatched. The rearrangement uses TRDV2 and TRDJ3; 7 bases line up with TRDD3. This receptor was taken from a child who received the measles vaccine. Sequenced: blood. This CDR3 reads CACDTGGFGSWDTRQMFF. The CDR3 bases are TGTGCCTGTGACACCGGGGGATTCGGCTCCTGGGACACCCGACAGATGTTTTTC.